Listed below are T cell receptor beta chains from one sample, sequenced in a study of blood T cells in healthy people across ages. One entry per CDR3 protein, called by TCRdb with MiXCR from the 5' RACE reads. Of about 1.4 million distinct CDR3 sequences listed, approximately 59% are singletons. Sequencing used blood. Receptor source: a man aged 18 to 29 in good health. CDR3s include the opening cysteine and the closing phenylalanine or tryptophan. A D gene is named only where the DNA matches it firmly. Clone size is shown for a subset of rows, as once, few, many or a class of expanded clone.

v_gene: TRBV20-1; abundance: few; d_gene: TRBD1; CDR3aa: CSASQGFGNSPLHF
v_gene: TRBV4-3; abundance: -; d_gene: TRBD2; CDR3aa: CASSQRRGFYEQYF
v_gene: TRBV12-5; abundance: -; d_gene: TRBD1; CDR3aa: CASGLGTARGYTF
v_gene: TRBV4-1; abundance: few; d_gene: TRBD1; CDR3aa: CASSQESTGQGYEQYF
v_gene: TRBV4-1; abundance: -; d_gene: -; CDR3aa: CASSQAPGPAEAFF
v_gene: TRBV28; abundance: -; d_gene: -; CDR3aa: CAISLGADTEAFF
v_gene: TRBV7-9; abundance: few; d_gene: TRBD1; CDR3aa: CASSSGQEITGELFF
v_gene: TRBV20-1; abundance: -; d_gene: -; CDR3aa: CSARQTVINEKLFF
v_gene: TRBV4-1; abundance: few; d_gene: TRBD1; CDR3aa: CASSQDPSGGWKNEKLFF
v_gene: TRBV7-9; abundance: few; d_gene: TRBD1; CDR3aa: CASSLGVGQGVVDTQYF
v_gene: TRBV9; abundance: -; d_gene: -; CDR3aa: CASSVGGGSYGYTF
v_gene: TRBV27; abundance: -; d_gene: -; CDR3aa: CASSLLWGAYEQYF
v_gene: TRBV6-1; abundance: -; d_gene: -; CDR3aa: CASRGRTAGAFF
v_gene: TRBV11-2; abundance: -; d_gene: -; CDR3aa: CASSPQRGFNYEQYF
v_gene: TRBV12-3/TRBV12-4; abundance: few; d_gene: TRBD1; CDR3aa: CASSYNRGNTEAFF
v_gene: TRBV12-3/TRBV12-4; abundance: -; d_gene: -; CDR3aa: CASSSIDLGTNTEAFF
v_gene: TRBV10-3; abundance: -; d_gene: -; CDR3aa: CAISAGDRNQPQHF
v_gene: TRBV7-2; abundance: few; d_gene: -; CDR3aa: CASSLDETGASGANVLTF
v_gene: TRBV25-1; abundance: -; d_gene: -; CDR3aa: CASSEFWEGFSGYTF
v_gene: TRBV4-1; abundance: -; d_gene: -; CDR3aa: CASSQGTTLAGDEQFF
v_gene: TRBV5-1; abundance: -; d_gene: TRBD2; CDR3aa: CASNIAGTYNEQFF
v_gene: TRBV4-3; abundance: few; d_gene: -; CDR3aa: CASSQDLASSGNTIYF